This section outlines one T cell receptor (beta chain) sequence together with its context. As yet, its antigen is unknown. Each sample came from a Caucasian adult donor living in Nashville, Tennessee. In germline, CDR1 is SGHTA, CDR2 FQGNSA. This CDR3 is 13 amino acids long. Trimming left V 1 base short and J 5 bases short, with 6 bases between. This sample was taken from a study of shared clonotypes between healthy human individuals. Study observations and caveats: Four donors shared approximately 5% of their naive CD4 clonotypes. Compared with memory subsets, naive subsets generally had larger estimated richness. Donor scarcity curtailed the genetic and exposure-history diversity represented herein.

Only in-frame clones appear in the TCRdb table, and some are missing; sequencing was by immunoSEQ multiplex PCR. In the table there are 950,000 to 1,100,000 clones, 65% to 80% of which are singletons. The sequencing input was memory CD4+ T cells sorted from blood. Described subset: CD45RA-negative fraction. This sequence was found in a man aged 18-30 years in good health. The chain couples TRBV7-2 to TRBJ2-1; D is unresolved. The CDR3 here is CASSLVAHNEQFF. Here the CDR3 DNA reads TGTGCCAGCAGCTTAGTTGCGCACAATGAGCAGTTCTTC.